The 28 T cell receptor beta chains listed next were all sequenced from one sample in a study of T-cell memory formation after mild COVID-19. MiXCR, run by TCRdb on the 5' RACE reads, gives a single entry per CDR3 protein. Here the sample spans 280,000 or so distinct CDR3 sequences, roughly 18% being singletons. The sequenced sample was PBMCs or a T cell subset sorted from them (not recorded which). Source of these receptors: a man in his late teens or twenties who had mild COVID-19 (a few samples of this study predate the infection). Cell type and time point are not known.

This rearrangement joins TRBV29-1 to TRBJ1-5; TRBD1 matches 7 bases. The CDR3 contains 14 residues. V lost 7 bases to trimming and J lost 0 bases; unmatched junction nucleotides: 6. Germline V gives CDR1 SQVTM, CDR2 ANQGSEA. CDR3 coding DNA: TGCAGCGCAGCGACAGGGTATAGCAATCAGCCCCAGCATTTT. It yields the protein CSAATGYSNQPQHF.

This rearrangement joins TRBV4-1 to TRBJ2-3; 8 bases are shared with TRBD2. Per the germline V gene, CDR1 is MGHRA and CDR2 is YSYEKL. V was pared by 4 bases and J by 3 bases, with 6 bases of the junction left unmatched. The CDR3 has 15 amino acids. CDR3 nucleotide sequence: TGCGCCAGCAGCCTAATAGCGGGACGAACAGATACGCAGTATTTT. Translation gives CASSLIAGRTDTQYF.

This CDR3 reads CSARELAGNADTQYF. For the CDR3, the DNA is TGCAGTGCTAGAGAGTTAGCGGGGAACGCAGATACGCAGTATTTT. The rearrangement uses TRBV20-1 and TRBJ2-3; 8 bases agree with TRBD2. J lost 4 bases, V lost 0 bases, and 6 bases had no gene match. CDR1 and CDR2 from the germline V gene are DFQATT and SNEGSKA (reference sequence). This CDR3 has 15 residues.

This clonotype was counted between two and nine times. J is TRBJ1-5 and V is TRBV11-2; 7 bases fit TRBD1. The CDR3 covers 14 residues. Germline-derived CDR1 and CDR2 are SGHAT and FQNNGV. Trimming at V came to 3 bases and at J to 5 bases, leaving 4 bases not matched to a gene. The CDR3 nucleotides are TGTGCCAGCAGCTTGCGACAGGGAGATCAGCCCCAGCATTTT. As protein: CASSLRQGDQPQHF. Looking up the rest from reference TRBV11-2 and TRBJ1-5 gives the full variable domain: EAGVAQSPRYKIIEKRQSVAFWCNPISGHATLYWYQQILGQGPKLLIQFQNNGVVDDSQLPKDRFSAERLKGVDSTLKIQPAKLEDSAVYLCASSLRQGDQPQHFGDGTRLSIL.

V is TRBV20-1 and J is TRBJ1-5; TRBD1 matches at 7 bases. With 5 bases clipped from V and 1 base from J, the junction kept 2 bases outside the gene matches. Germline loops: CDR1 DFQATT, CDR2 SNEGSKA (reference sequence). CDR3 length equals 13 residues. The CDR3 nucleotides are TGCAGTGCTCAGGACAGGAGCAATCAGCCCCAGCATTTT. Protein: CSAQDRSNQPQHF.

The chain uses TRBV7-9 and TRBJ1-2; tentative D call: TRBD1 (6 bases). The CDR3 is made up of 13 amino acids. Germline CDR1 SEHNR, CDR2 FQNEAQ (reference sequence). Trimming left V 1 base short and J 7 bases short, with 10 bases between. CDR3 nucleotide sequence: TGTGCCAGCAGCTTAGGGGACATCGGTGGCTACACCTTC. Its translation: CASSLGDIGGYTF.

The chain couples TRBV2 to TRBJ2-7; tentative D call: TRBD2 (6 bases). V gave up 3 bases and J gave up 2 bases, with 8 bases separating them. The CDR3 sequence is 13 residues long. Germline lookup yields CDR1 SNHLY and CDR2 FYNNEI. The CDR3 nucleotides read TGTGCCAGCAGTGAGGAGGGAGCCTACGAGCAGTACTTC. It is translated as CASSEEGAYEQYF. The full variable domain, its missing parts supplied by reference TRBV2 and TRBJ2-7, is EPEVTQTPSHQVTQMGQEVILRCVPISNHLYFYWYRQILGQKVEFLVSFYNNEISEKSEIFDDQFSVERPDGSNFTLKIRSTKLEDSAMYFCASSEEGAYEQYFGPGTRLTVT.

The sample holds a few counts of this clonotype. The chain uses TRBV7-9 and TRBJ2-7, with D perhaps TRBD2 (6 bases). This CDR3 comprises 17 residues. Trimming took off 4 bases at V and 2 bases at J, with 21 bases between the two ends. CDR1 and CDR2 (germline): SEHNR, FQNEAQ (reference sequence). The CDR3 reads CASSSTSSRVYAYEQYF. The CDR3 DNA reads TGTGCCAGCAGCTCCACTAGCTCTCGGGTGTACGCCTACGAGCAGTACTTC.

The sample holds one count of this clonotype. The chain is built from TRBV6-5 and TRBJ1-2; a weak D match, TRBD1 (5 bases). The CDR3 is 14 residues long. Germline CDR1 is MNHEY and CDR2 is SVGAGI. V was shortened by 2 bases and J by 0 bases, with 7 bases between the two germline ends. Written as DNA, the CDR3 is TGTGCCAGCAGTTACGGGGGTCCTAACTATGGCTACACCTTC. Amino acids: CASSYGGPNYGYTF.

The V call is TRBV20-1, the J call TRBJ2-1, with 8 bases lining up with TRBD2. Germline loops: CDR1 DFQATT, CDR2 SNEGSKA (reference sequence). The CDR3 sequence is 14 residues long. The V and J ends lost 5 bases and 0 bases, in that order; junction bases with no gene match: 3. The CDR3 here is CSAYLAGSYNEQFF. In DNA form, the CDR3 reads TGCAGTGCTTATCTAGCGGGCTCCTACAATGAGCAGTTCTTC.

The J gene is TRBJ1-3, the V gene TRBV6-6, with D possibly being TRBD1 (5 bases). V was pared by 0 bases and J by 1 base, with 13 bases between. The length of the CDR3 is 17 residues. Germline V gene sequence: CDR1 MNHNY, CDR2 SVGAGI (reference sequence). The CDR3 DNA is TGTGCCAGCAGTTACTCGGGGCTGGGGGGGTCTGGAAACACCATATATTTT. This sequence encodes CASSYSGLGGSGNTIYF.

The J gene is TRBJ1-2, the V gene TRBV6-5; 12 nucleotides align to TRBD1. Per the germline V gene, CDR1 is MNHEY and CDR2 is SVGAGI. The trim removed 6 bases at V and 7 bases at J, leaving 15 bases unmatched. This CDR3 is 17 amino acids long. The CDR3 nucleotides read TGTGCCAGCAGACCGTCAGAGGGACAGGGGGCTTTCGGTGGCTACACCTTC. Protein product: CASRPSEGQGAFGGYTF.

There are many counts of this clonotype. The chain carries TRBV20-1 and TRBJ2-2, with D perhaps matching TRBD2 (6 bases). V lost 3 bases and J 0 bases, leaving 8 bases between the germline ends. The V gene's germline CDR1 is DFQATT and CDR2 SNEGSKA (reference sequence). The CDR3 length is 14 residues. This CDR3 reads CSARVAANTGELFF. CDR3 bases: TGCAGTGCTAGGGTAGCGGCGAACACCGGGGAGCTGTTTTTT.

This clonotype was seen more than once but under ten times. V is TRBV6-5 and J is TRBJ2-6; D unresolved. The ends were cut back, 8 bases at V and 0 bases at J, with 8 bases in the middle. This CDR3 spans 14 amino acids. In germline, CDR1 is MNHEY, CDR2 SVGAGI. CDR3 coding DNA: TGTGCCAGCGCGTCGGGCTCTGGGGCCAACGTCCTGACTTTC. This gives the protein CASASGSGANVLTF.

This chain links TRBV11-2 with TRBJ2-5; weak D call: TRBD1 (5 bases). The germline gives CDR1 SGHAT, CDR2 FQNNGV. The V and J ends lost 1 base and 5 bases respectively, with 8 bases between them. The CDR3 covers 13 residues. The CDR3 spells CASSLGQSETQYF. The CDR3 nucleotides are TGTGCCAGCAGCTTAGGACAGTCCGAGACCCAGTACTTC.

The chain joins TRBV7-9 to TRBJ2-1; D is perhaps TRBD2 (5 bases). Trimming removed 5 bases from V and 8 bases from J, with 16 bases in between. Germline V lookup: CDR1 SEHNR, CDR2 FQNEAQ (reference sequence). The CDR3 length is 14 residues. Here the CDR3 reads CASSPYLAPHEQFF. Here the CDR3 DNA reads TGTGCCAGCAGCCCCTACCTAGCCCCCCATGAGCAGTTCTTC.

To note about this clonotype: This may arise from a read error, as a much more abundant clone is one base away. The rearrangement uses TRBV7-9 and TRBJ2-5; D is uncertain. The V and J ends lost 0 bases and 0 bases respectively, with 2 bases between them. There are 13 residues in the CDR3. Germline CDR1 and CDR2: SEHNR and FQNEAQ (reference sequence). CDR3 protein: CASSLAYQETQYF. CDR3 DNA: TGTGCCAGCAGCTTAGCCTACCAAGAGACCCAGTACTTC.

The CDR3 here is CASSRAVYETQYF. DNA of the CDR3: TGTGCCAGCAGCCGGGCCGTGTACGAGACCCAGTACTTC. The J gene is TRBJ2-5, the V gene TRBV11-2; D is unresolved. The CDR3 runs to 13 residues. CDR1 and CDR2 from the germline V gene are SGHAT and FQNNGV. Trimming removed 5 bases at V and 5 bases at J, with 12 bases between.

This clonotype was detected ten times or more. The genes are TRBV18 and TRBJ2-2; 10 positions match TRBD1. V dropped 6 bases and J dropped 4; count of bases not matched to a gene: 8. The CDR3 runs 16 residues. In germline, CDR1 is KGHSH, CDR2 LQKENI. DNA for the CDR3: TGTGCCAGCTCCCAGACTGGGACAGGGGTCACCGGGGAGCTGTTTTTT. Its translation is CASSQTGTGVTGELFF.

This clonotype has ten or more counts. The chain uses TRBV20-1 and TRBJ1-1; D is uncertain. Per germline, CDR1 DFQATT and CDR2 SNEGSKA (reference sequence). The V and J ends lost 1 base and 2 bases respectively, with 11 bases between them. The CDR3 contains 14 residues. The CDR3 reads CSARAGAGNTEAFF. CDR3 bases: TGCAGTGCTAGAGCCGGCGCGGGCAACACTGAAGCTTTCTTT.

The genes are TRBV6-1 and TRBJ2-3; tentatively, D is TRBD2 (7 bases). CDR1 and CDR2 (germline): MNHNS, SASEGT. Deletions cut 4 bases from V and 5 bases from J, with 16 bases between. The CDR3 has 15 residues. CDR3 sequence reads: CASSGPGGVGDTQYF. The CDR3, as DNA: TGTGCCAGCAGTGGACCGGGGGGCGTCGGAGATACGCAGTATTTT.

This clonotype was seen more than once but under ten times. The rearrangement joins TRBV20-1 to TRBJ1-5; D is ambiguous. The CDR3 length is 16 residues. The germline V gene has CDR1 DFQATT and CDR2 SNEGSKA (reference sequence). The V end was cut by 6 bases, the J end by 1 base, with 19 bases between. In DNA form, the CDR3 reads TGCAGTGCCGGACGAGCGGGCAGAGGCAGCAATCAGCCCCAGCATTTT. This codes for CSAGRAGRGSNQPQHF.

The CDR3 nucleotides are TGTGCCAGTAGTATGGGCAGGGCGAACACTGAAGCTTTCTTT. Its translation is CASSMGRANTEAFF. This chain uses TRBV19 with TRBJ1-1, with a weak D call TRBD1 (5 bases). Germline V CDR1 and CDR2: LNHDA, SQIVND (reference sequence). V shed 3 bases and J shed 1 base, with 9 bases lying between them. This CDR3 is built from 14 residues.

This clonotype was seen a handful of times. This chain uses TRBV5-6 with TRBJ2-7; D gene unclear. The germline V gene has CDR1 SGHDT and CDR2 YYEEEE. Between the trimmed V and J ends, which lost 4 bases and 6 bases, there was a span of 14 bases. The CDR3 is made up of 13 amino acids. CDR3 region: CASSRNRVGEQYV. In DNA, the CDR3 is TGTGCCAGCAGCCGGAACCGGGTGGGCGAGCAGTACGTC.

This clonotype has a count of ten or more. The chain joins TRBV7-3 to TRBJ2-1; D assignment may be TRBD1 or TRBD2 (5 bases each). V shed 5 bases and J shed 7 bases, with 9 bases lying between them. CDR1 and CDR2 from the germline V gene are SGHTA and FQGTGA. The CDR3 sequence is 12 residues long. In DNA, the CDR3 is TGTGCCAGCAGCCCGGGGCAAAATGAGCAGTTCTTC. This codes for CASSPGQNEQFF.

This clonotype was seen at least ten times. CDR3 amino acids: CASSLGLARETQYF. The CDR3, as DNA: TGTGCCAGCAGCTTAGGACTAGCGAGGGAGACCCAGTACTTC. V and J are TRBV7-2 and TRBJ2-5; 8 bases map to TRBD2. V was clipped by 1 base and J by 5 bases; unmatched bases: 3. The CDR3 spans 14 residues. The germline CDR1 and CDR2 sequences are SGHTA and FQGNSA.

The genes are TRBV10-3 and TRBJ2-3; no definite D call. Germline CDR1 is ENHRY and CDR2 is SYGVKD. V shed 0 bases and J shed 0 bases, with 10 bases lying between them. The CDR3 length is 16 residues. CDR3 in amino acids: CAISESDQSSTDTQYF. The CDR3 DNA sequence: TGTGCCATCAGTGAGTCCGACCAATCTAGCACAGATACGCAGTATTTT.

This clonotype was seen only a few times. The V and J genes are TRBV11-2 and TRBJ1-5; TRBD1 matches 7 bases. Germline values: CDR1 SGHAT, CDR2 FQNNGV. The V and J ends lost 3 bases and 3 bases, in that order; junction bases with no gene match: 2. CDR3 length: 14 amino acids. DNA of the CDR3: TGTGCCAGCAGCTTGACAGGGAACAATCAGCCCCAGCATTTT. Its translation: CASSLTGNNQPQHF.